This T cell receptor (beta chain) was retrieved from a study of blood T cell repertoires in COVID-19 (dated by TCRdb to 2020 to 2021). Concerning the study at large: Collaborator samples came from the United States, Italy and Spain and covered acute and convalescent phases of COVID-19. The prospective study material was composed of cDNA or gDNA derived from T cells, B-cell-depleted T cells, or PBMCs. Deeply sampled blood TCRbeta repertoires from subjects exposed to, actively infected with, or recovered from COVID-19 were included in the dataset. The repertoires were made available in a free public database intended to serve as a resource for research on the immune response to SARS-CoV-2. The samples were drawn from the first 160 participants of the ongoing ImmuneRACE study and from 1,254 subjects provided by 6 global collaborators. Nearly every sample came with metadata listing a de-identified subject ID, COVID-19 status, age in years and sex. Where available, HLA class I and class II types were taken from metadata supplied by the sample provider and were not determined by assay-based typing.

The paper's findings and limits, for the study overall: The quantity of clinical and demographic metadata differed by source and by participant and was supplied without curation.

In the case of this clone: Its antigen has not been determined. Base qualities were left out, and no much larger clone turns up one base away.

Participants in the prospective study were enrolled through a virtual design, were aged about 18 to 100 years, and lived in roughly 25 United States geographic areas. In the prospective study, cohorts were assigned on the basis of participant-reported clinical history obtained from a screening survey and a study questionnaire. Recovered participants in ImmuneRACE Cohort 3 were defined by two consecutive negative NP/OP PCR tests, clearance by a healthcare professional, or resolution of symptoms. Mobile phlebotomists in the prospective study collected whole blood, serum and a nasopharyngeal or oropharyngeal swab from every participant. Additional blood draws and questionnaires over an approximately two-month period could optionally be provided by prospective study participants. Before DNA extraction, blood samples from the prospective study were shipped at room temperature or frozen. TCRbeta CDR3 regions were amplified from genomic DNA using the immunoSEQ Assay, a bias-controlled multiplex PCR. As for how the authors treated the data: Within the assay, amplification of reference gene primers was used to estimate how many nucleated cells each sample contained. To quantify the absolute abundance of each unique TCRbeta CDR3 rearrangement, sequence reads were collapsed and filtered. For each sample, productive Simpson clonality was calculated as the square root of Simpson's diversity index over productive rearrangements. TCRdb carries this immuneACCESS record with in-frame sequences only. Its versions omit some clonotypes, under half of them owing to an unresolved V gene in the studies checked, with the rest unexplained. V, J and clone size reflect that table, while D and trimming were determined from the DNA. Here the sample has roughly 280,000 clones; around 92% occur a single time. The ten largest clones take up under 2.5% of the sample.

V trim: 6 bases; J trim: 4 bases; unmatched bases: 6. The CDR3 measures 14 amino acids from cysteine to phenylalanine. This entry keeps only the CDR3 DNA: 42 bases, framed from base 1. Looking up the germline V gene (reference sequence) yields CDR1 LNHDA and CDR2 SQIVND. The sequence joins TRBV19 to TRBJ1-2; a stretch of 9 junction bases matches TRBD1. The sequence derives from a woman in her fifties or sixties who had recovered from COVID-19. The specimen was PBMCs or T cells enriched from blood (not recorded which). For the CDR3, the sequence is CASSPTGGAYGYTF. The DNA sequence is given as TGTGCCAGTAGCCCGACAGGGGGGGCCTATGGCTACACCTTC. The CDR3 plus the reference TRBV19 and TRBJ1-2 genes for the other parts give the full variable domain: DGGITQSPKYLFRKEGQNVTLSCEQNLNHDAMYWYRQDPGQGLRLIYYSQIVNDFQKGDIAEGYSVSREKKESFPLTVTSAQKNPTAFYLCASSPTGGAYGYTFGSGTRLTVV.